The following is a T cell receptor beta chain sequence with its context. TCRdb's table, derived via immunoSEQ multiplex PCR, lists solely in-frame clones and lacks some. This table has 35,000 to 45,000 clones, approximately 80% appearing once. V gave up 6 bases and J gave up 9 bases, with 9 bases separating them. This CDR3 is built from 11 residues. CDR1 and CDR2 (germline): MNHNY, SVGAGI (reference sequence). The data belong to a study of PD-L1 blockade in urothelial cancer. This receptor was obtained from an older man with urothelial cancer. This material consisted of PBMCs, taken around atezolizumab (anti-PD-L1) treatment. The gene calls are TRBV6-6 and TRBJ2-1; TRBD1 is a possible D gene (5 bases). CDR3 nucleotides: TGTGCCAGCAGGGCGACAGCTGAGCAGTTCTTC. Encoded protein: CASRATAEQFF.